This TCR beta chain was retrieved from a study of cytomegalovirus exposure and HLA in healthy donors. Findings of the study overall: Altogether, 160 or so TCR beta chains were recorded as cytomegalovirus-associated. Analyzed later, association rates of TCRs varied across HLA loci, with DRB1 most and HLA-C fewest.

With 60 Vbeta and 13 Jbeta primers, the PCR was carried out. TCRdb's copy holds only in-frame clones and misses some; the assay was immunoSEQ multiplex PCR. The profile shows some 200,000 clones, just under 80% of them singletons. On this clone: The antigen is not known.

The CDR3 spans 15 residues. V lost 3 bases and J 0 bases, leaving 11 bases between the germline ends. Germline CDR1 SNHLY, CDR2 FYNNEI. The source is a female donor in good health and CMV-seronegative. The chain links TRBV2 to TRBJ1-1; D gene ambiguous. The sample was PBMCs. CDR3 residues: CASSDGRGVNTEAFF. CDR3 DNA: TGTGCCAGCAGTGACGGCAGAGGAGTGAACACTGAAGCTTTCTTT.